This T cell receptor beta chain was profiled in a study of blood T cell repertoires in COVID-19. Across the whole study: Acute and convalescent COVID-19 samples came from the United States, Italy and Spain. Nucleic acid was either cDNA or gDNA, and it came from T cells, B-cell-depleted T cells, or PBMCs.

Data came from immunoSEQ multiplex PCR; TCRdb stores just in-frame clones and leaves some out. The repertoire holds fewer than 150,000 clones, more than 60% seen once, with 2% to 3% in the top ten. Germline V CDR1 and CDR2: WNHNN, SYGVQD (reference sequence). The CDR3 contains 18 residues. After removal of 5 bases from V and 4 bases from J, the junction contained 19 bases not matched to a gene. This clone was observed once. The chain links TRBV10-1 to TRBJ2-7; 8 nucleotides align to TRBD2. The source of this sequence is a man aged 45-60 years with acute or convalescent COVID-19. The sequenced sample consisted of peripheral blood. CDR3 sequence: CASSPGGGPNSGRYEQYF. CDR3 nucleotides: TGCGCCAGCAGTCCGGGAGGGGGGCCTAATAGCGGTAGGTACGAGCAGTACTTC.